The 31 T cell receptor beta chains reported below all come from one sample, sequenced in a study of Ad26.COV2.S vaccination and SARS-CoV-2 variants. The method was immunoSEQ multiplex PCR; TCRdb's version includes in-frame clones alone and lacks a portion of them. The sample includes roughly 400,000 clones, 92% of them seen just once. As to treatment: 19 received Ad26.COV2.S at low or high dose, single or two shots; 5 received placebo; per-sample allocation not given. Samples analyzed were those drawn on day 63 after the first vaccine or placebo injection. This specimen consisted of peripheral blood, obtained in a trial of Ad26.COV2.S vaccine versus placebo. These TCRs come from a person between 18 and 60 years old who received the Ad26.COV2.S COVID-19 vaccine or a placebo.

The CDR3 region has the DNA TGTGCCAGCAGTATACAGGGCCTTAATGAAAAACTGTTTTTT. This translates into CASSIQGLNEKLFF. V and J are TRBV6-5 and TRBJ1-4; D might be TRBD1 (6 bases). V gave up 5 bases and J gave up 4 bases, with 11 bases separating them. CDR1 MNHEY and CDR2 SVGAGI come from the germline V gene. CDR3 length: 14 amino acids.

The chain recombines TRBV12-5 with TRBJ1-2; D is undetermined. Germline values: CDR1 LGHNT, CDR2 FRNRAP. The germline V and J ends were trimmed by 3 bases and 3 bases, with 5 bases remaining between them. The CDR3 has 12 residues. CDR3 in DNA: TGTGCTAGTGGTTTAGGGTACTATGGCTACACCTTC. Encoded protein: CASGLGYYGYTF.

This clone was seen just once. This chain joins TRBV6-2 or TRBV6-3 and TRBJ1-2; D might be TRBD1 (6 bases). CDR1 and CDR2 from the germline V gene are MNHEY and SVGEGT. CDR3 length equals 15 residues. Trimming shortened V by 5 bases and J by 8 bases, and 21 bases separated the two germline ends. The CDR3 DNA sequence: TGTGCCAGCAGTGACGGACAGCCCGCGGGCTGGGGCTACACCTTC. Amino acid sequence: CASSDGQPAGWGYTF.

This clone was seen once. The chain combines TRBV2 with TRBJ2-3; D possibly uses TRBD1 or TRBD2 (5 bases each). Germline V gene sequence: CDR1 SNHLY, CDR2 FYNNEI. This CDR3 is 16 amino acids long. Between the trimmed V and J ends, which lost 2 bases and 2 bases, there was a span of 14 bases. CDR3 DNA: TGTGCCAGCAGTGAAACTGGGGACCCCAACACAGATACGCAGTATTTT. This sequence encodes CASSETGDPNTDTQYF. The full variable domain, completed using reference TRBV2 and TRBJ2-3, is EPEVTQTPSHQVTQMGQEVILRCVPISNHLYFYWYRQILGQKVEFLVSFYNNEISEKSEIFDDQFSVERPDGSNFTLKIRSTKLEDSAMYFCASSETGDPNTDTQYFGPGTRLTVL.

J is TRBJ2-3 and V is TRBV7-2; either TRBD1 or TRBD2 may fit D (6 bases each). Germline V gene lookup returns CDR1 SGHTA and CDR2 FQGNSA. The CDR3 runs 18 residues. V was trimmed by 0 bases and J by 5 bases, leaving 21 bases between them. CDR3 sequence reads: CASSLAWWGAEKGDTQYF. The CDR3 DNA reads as TGTGCCAGCAGCTTAGCGTGGTGGGGGGCGGAAAAGGGAGATACGCAGTATTTT.

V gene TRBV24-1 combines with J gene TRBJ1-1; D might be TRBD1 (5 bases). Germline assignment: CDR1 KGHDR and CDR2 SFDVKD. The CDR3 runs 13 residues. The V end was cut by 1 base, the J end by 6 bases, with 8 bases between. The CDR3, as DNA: TGTGCCACCAGTGATTTAAGGGGAGCTGAAGCTTTCTTT. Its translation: CATSDLRGAEAFF.

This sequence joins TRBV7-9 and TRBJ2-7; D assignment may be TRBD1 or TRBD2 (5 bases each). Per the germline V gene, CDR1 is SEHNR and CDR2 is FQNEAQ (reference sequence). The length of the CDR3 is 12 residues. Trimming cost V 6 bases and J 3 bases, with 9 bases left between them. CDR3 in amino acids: CASRLDSYEQYF. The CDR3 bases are TGTGCCAGCAGACTAGACAGCTACGAGCAGTACTTC.

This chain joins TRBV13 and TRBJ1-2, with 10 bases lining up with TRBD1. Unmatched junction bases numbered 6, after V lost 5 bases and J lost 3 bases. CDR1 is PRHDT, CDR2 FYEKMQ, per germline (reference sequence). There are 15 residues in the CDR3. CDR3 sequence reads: CASSPTGTGDYGYTF. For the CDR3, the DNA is TGTGCCAGCAGCCCTACCGGGACAGGGGACTATGGCTACACCTTC.

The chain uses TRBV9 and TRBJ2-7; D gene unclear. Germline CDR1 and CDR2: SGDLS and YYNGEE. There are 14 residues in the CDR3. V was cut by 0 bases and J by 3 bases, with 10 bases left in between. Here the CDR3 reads CASSVASGYYEQYF. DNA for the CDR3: TGTGCCAGCAGCGTAGCCTCCGGATACTACGAGCAGTACTTC.

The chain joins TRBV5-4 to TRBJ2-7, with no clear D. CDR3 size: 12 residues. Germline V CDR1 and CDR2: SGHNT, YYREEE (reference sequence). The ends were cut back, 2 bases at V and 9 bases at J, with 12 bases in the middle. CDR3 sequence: CASSFDLERQYF. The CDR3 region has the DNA TGTGCCAGCAGCTTCGATCTGGAACGGCAGTACTTC.

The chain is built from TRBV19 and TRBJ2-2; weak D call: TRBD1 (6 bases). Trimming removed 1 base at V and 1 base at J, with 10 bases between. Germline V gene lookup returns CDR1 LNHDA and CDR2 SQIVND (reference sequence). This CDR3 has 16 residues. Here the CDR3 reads CASSIVWTENTGELFF. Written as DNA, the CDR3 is TGTGCCAGTAGTATAGTCTGGACAGAGAACACCGGGGAGCTGTTTTTT.

The CDR3 DNA reads as TGTGCCAGCAGAGGGGGACAGGGTTATGGCTACACCTTC. It specifies CASRGGQGYGYTF. The chain carries TRBV27 and TRBJ1-2, with TRBD1 matching over 9 bases. V gave up 6 bases and J gave up 5 bases; unmatched junction bases: 4. The germline V gene encodes CDR1 MNHEY and CDR2 SMNVEV (reference sequence). The CDR3 is 13 amino acids.

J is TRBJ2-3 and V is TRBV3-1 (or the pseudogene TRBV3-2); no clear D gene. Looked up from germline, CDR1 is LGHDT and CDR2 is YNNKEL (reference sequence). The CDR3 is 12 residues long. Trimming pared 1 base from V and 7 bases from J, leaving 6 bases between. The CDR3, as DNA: TGTGCCAGCAGCCAAGGGCAAAATACGCAGTATTTT. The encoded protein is CASSQGQNTQYF.

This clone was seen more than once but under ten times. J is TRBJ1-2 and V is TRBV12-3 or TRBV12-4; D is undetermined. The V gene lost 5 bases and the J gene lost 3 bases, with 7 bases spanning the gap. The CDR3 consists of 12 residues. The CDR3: CASSGRHYGYTF. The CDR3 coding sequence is TGTGCCAGCAGTGGACGGCACTATGGCTACACCTTC.

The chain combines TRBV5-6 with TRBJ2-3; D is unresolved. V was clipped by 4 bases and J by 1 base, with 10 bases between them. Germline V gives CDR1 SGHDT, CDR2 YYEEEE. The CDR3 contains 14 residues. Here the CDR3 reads CASSPPERTDTQYF. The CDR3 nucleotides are TGTGCCAGCAGCCCCCCGGAGCGCACAGATACGCAGTATTTT.

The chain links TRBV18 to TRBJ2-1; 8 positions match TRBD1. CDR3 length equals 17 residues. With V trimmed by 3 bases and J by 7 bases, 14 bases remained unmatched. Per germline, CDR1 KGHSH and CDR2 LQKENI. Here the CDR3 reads CASSPLPGGVRGNEQFF. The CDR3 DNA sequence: TGTGCCAGCTCACCCCTGCCAGGGGGCGTTAGGGGGAATGAGCAGTTCTTC.

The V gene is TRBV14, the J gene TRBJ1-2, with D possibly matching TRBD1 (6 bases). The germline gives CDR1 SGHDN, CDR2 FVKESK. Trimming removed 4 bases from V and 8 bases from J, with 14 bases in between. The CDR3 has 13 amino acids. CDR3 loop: CASSPNTGFGYTF. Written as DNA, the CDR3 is TGTGCCAGCAGCCCCAATACAGGGTTCGGCTACACCTTC.

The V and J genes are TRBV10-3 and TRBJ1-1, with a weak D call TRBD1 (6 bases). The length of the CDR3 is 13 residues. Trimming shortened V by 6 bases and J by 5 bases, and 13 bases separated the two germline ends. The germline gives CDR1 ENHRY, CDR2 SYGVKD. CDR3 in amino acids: CAISQGGQTEAFF. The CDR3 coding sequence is TGTGCCATCAGCCAAGGGGGACAAACTGAAGCTTTCTTT.

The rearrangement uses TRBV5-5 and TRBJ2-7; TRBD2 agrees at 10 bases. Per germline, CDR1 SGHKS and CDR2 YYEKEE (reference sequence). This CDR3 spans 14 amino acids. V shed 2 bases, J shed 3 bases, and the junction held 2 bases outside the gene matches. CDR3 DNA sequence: TGTGCCAGCAGCTTAGCGGGGGGGCTCTACGAGCAGTACTTC. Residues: CASSLAGGLYEQYF.

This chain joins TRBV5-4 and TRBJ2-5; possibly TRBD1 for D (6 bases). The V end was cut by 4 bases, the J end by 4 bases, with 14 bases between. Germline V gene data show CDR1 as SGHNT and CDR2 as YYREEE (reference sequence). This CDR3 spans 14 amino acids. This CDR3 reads CASSTADRRETQYF. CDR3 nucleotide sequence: TGTGCCAGCAGCACCGCGGACAGAAGAGAGACCCAGTACTTC.

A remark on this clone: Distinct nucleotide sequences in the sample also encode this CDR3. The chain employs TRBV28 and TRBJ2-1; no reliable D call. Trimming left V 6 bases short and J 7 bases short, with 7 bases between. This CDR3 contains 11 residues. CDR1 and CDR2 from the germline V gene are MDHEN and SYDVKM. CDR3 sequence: CASSTLNEQFF. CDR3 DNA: TGTGCCAGCAGCACACTTAATGAGCAGTTCTTC. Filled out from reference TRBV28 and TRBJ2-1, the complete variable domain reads DVKVTQSSRYLVKRTGEKVFLECVQDMDHENMFWYRQDPGLGLRLIYFSYDVKMKEKGDIPEGYSVSREKKERFSLILESASTNQTSMYLCASSTLNEQFFGPGTRLTVL.

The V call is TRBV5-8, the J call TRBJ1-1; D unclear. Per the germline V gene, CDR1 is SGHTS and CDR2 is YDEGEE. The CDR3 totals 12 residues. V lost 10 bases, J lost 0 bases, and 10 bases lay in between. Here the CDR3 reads CASRRLNTEAFF. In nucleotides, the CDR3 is TGTGCCTCGCGGCGCTTGAACACTGAAGCTTTCTTT.

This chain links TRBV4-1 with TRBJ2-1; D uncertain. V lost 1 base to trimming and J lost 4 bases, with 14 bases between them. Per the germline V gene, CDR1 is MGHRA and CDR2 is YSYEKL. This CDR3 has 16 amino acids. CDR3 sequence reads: CASSQGPNYSYNEQFF. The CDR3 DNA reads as TGCGCCAGCAGCCAAGGACCAAACTACTCTTACAATGAGCAGTTCTTC.

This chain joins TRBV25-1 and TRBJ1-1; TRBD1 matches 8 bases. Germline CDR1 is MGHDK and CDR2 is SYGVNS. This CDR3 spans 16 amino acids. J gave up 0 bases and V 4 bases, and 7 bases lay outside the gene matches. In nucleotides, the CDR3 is TGTGCCAGCAGTGGGCAGGGGGCTCAAATGAACACTGAAGCTTTCTTT. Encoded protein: CASSGQGAQMNTEAFF.

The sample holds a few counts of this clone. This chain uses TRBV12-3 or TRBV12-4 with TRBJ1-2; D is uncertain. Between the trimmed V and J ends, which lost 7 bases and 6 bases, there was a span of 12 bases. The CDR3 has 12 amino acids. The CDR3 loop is CASTMDEDGYTF. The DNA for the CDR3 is TGTGCCAGCACCATGGACGAGGATGGCTACACCTTC.

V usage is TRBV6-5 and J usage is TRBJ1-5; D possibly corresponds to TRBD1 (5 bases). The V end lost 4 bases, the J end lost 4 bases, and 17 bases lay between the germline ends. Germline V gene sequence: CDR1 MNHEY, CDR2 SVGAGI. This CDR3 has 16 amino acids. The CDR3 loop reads CASSFTGGWGNQPQHF. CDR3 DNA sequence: TGTGCCAGCAGTTTCACGGGAGGGTGGGGGAATCAGCCCCAGCATTTT.

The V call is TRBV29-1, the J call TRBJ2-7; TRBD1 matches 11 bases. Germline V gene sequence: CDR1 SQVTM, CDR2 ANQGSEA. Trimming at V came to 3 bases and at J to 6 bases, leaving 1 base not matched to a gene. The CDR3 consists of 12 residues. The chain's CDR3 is CSVDGTGGEQYF. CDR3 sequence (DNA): TGCAGCGTTGATGGGACAGGGGGCGAGCAGTACTTC.

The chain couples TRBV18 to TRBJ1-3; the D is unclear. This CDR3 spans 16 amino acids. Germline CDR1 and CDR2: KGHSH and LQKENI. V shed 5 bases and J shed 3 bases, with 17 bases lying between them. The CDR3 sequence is CASSDLGVMSGNTIYF. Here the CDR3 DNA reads TGTGCCAGCTCAGACCTCGGGGTAATGAGTGGAAACACCATATATTTT.

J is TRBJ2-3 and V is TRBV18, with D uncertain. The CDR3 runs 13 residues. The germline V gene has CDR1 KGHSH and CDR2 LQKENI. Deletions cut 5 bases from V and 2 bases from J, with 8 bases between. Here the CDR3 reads CASSIANTDTQYF. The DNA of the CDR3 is TGTGCCAGCTCAATCGCTAACACAGATACGCAGTATTTT.

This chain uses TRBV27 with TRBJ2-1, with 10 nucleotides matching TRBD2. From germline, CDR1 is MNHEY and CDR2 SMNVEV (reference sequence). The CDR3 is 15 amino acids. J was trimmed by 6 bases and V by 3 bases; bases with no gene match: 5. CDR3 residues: CASSFKRGGLNEQFF. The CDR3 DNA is TGTGCCAGCAGTTTCAAGCGGGGGGGCCTCAATGAGCAGTTCTTC.

This chain's CDR3 is CASSLPGNEKLFF. CDR3 DNA: TGTGCCAGCAGCCTACCAGGGAACGAAAAACTGTTTTTT. This chain joins TRBV7-9 and TRBJ1-4, with a possible D match to TRBD1 (5 bases). CDR1 and CDR2 from the germline V gene are SEHNR and FQNEAQ (reference sequence). The CDR3 spans 13 residues. The V end was cut by 5 bases, the J end by 8 bases, with 12 bases between.